Below are 17 T cell receptor beta chains sequenced from a single sample in a study of T cell repertoires in cytomegalovirus infection. TCRdb independently ran MiXCR on the reads; one entry per CDR3 protein. The sample yields under 850,000 distinct CDR3 sequences, 35% to 40% seen once. Sequences were obtained from PBMCs. These TCRs come from a human donor in good health (CMV status not recorded). Some clones in this sample may be carry-over from other donors' samples.

This clonotype showed up just a few times. The chain has TRBV7-3 and TRBJ2-7; D is unresolved. Per the germline V gene, CDR1 is SGHTA and CDR2 is FQGTGA. Trimming removed 4 bases at V and 0 bases at J, with 10 bases between. The CDR3 consists of 14 residues. The CDR3 reads CASSSTPGSYEQYF. CDR3 nucleotide sequence: TGTGCCAGCAGCTCCACCCCTGGCTCCTACGAGCAGTACTTC.

This clonotype was detected ten times or more. This chain uses TRBV28 with TRBJ1-1; D gene uncertain. The V and J ends lost 6 bases and 0 bases respectively, with 8 bases between them. The CDR3 consists of 13 residues. Germline loops: CDR1 MDHEN, CDR2 SYDVKM. CDR3 coding DNA: TGTGCCAGCAGCTTAATAATGAACACTGAAGCTTTCTTT. It codes for CASSLIMNTEAFF.

The chain couples TRBV12-3 or TRBV12-4 to TRBJ1-5; D is unresolved. V gave up 6 bases and J gave up 0 bases, with 9 bases separating them. The CDR3 sequence is 14 residues long. The CDR3 is CASSLRYSNQPQHF. CDR3 bases: TGTGCCAGCAGCCTCAGGTATAGCAATCAGCCCCAGCATTTT.

This rearrangement joins TRBV19 to TRBJ1-5; D not resolved. The CDR3 sequence is 14 residues long. Germline CDR1 is LNHDA and CDR2 is SQIVND (reference sequence). The V end lost 7 bases, the J end lost 1 base, and 11 bases lay between the germline ends. The CDR3 protein is CASTGIDSNQPQHF. The CDR3 bases are TGTGCCAGTACTGGGATAGACAGCAATCAGCCCCAGCATTTT.

The gene calls are TRBV12-3 or TRBV12-4 and TRBJ1-5; 7 bases line up with TRBD1. V shed 6 bases, J shed 3 bases, and the junction held 8 bases outside the gene matches. CDR3 length: 15 residues. The CDR3 DNA reads TGTGCCAGCAGCCGGGACAGTGGGATCAATCAGCCCCAGCATTTT. This sequence encodes CASSRDSGINQPQHF.

The chain couples TRBV7-2 to TRBJ2-3; D is ambiguous. The CDR3 extends over 15 amino acids. The V gene lost 2 bases and the J gene lost 6 bases, with 15 bases spanning the gap. Germline values: CDR1 SGHTA, CDR2 FQGNSA. Written as DNA, the CDR3 is TGTGCCAGCAGCTTACGTCCAAGGGCAGCGGATACGCAGTATTTT. It is translated as CASSLRPRAADTQYF.

The V gene is TRBV5-4, the J gene TRBJ2-3, with 7 bases lining up with TRBD2. Trimming removed 4 bases from V and 4 bases from J; junction bases left unmatched: 9. The CDR3 runs to 15 residues. Looked up from germline, CDR1 is SGHNT and CDR2 is YYREEE (reference sequence). CDR3 protein: CASSIGWSGADTQYF. DNA for the CDR3: TGTGCCAGCAGCATCGGGTGGAGCGGGGCAGATACGCAGTATTTT.

The gene calls are TRBV14 and TRBJ1-2; 7 bases are shared with TRBD1. V lost 4 bases, J lost 4 bases, and 15 bases stayed unmatched. This CDR3 region has 17 residues. Germline V gene sequence: CDR1 SGHDN, CDR2 FVKESK. CDR3 protein: CASSPHRGQIFLYGYTF. The CDR3, as DNA: TGTGCCAGCAGCCCACACAGGGGACAGATCTTCCTCTATGGCTACACCTTC.

This clonotype was seen more than once but under ten times. The rearrangement uses TRBV28 and TRBJ1-4, with a weak D call TRBD1 (6 bases). V was pared by 4 bases and J by 7 bases, with 16 bases between. The CDR3 covers 15 residues. The germline gives CDR1 MDHEN, CDR2 SYDVKM. CDR3 nucleotides: TGTGCCAGCAGTTCCCCCCGGGGGCCTGGTGAAAAACTGTTTTTT. This gives the protein CASSSPRGPGEKLFF.

A word on this clonotype: A much larger clone differs by one base, so this may be a read error. No conserved phenylalanine or tryptophan ends this CDR3, so it is likely a read error. CDR3 sequence: CASSPGTGDSYEQYC. The CDR3 DNA is TGTGCCAGCAGTCCCGGGACAGGGGACTCCTACGAGCAGTACTGC. The chain recombines TRBV7-6 with TRBJ2-7; 10 nucleotides align to TRBD1. The CDR3 has 15 residues. The germline CDR1 and CDR2 sequences are SGHVS and FNYEAQ. V dropped 6 bases and J dropped 0; count of bases not matched to a gene: 5.

This clonotype appeared once. The rearrangement uses TRBV25-1 and TRBJ1-5; D uncertain. Trimming left V 1 base short and J 2 bases short, with 9 bases between. This CDR3 is 15 amino acids long. CDR1 is MGHDK, CDR2 SYGVNS, per germline. In DNA, the CDR3 is TGTGCCAGCAGTGAATCTAGGCTCGGCAATCAGCCCCAGCATTTT. Translation gives CASSESRLGNQPQHF.

Turning to this clonotype: A read error may produce the germline difference seen at one junction end. The chain uses TRBV6-4 and TRBJ1-2; 8 bases agree with TRBD1. The CDR3 has 11 residues. From germline, CDR1 is MRHNA and CDR2 SNTAGT. Here the CDR3 reads CACRGQGGYTF. As DNA, the CDR3 is TGTGCCTGCAGGGGGCAGGGTGGCTACACCTTC.

This clonotype showed up just a few times. The chain recombines TRBV12-3 or TRBV12-4 with TRBJ2-7; 7 bases map to TRBD2. Germline trimming cut 3 bases from V and 3 bases from J; bases unmatched to any gene: 5. The CDR3 consists of 14 residues. CDR3 nucleotides: TGTGCCAGCAGTTTTCACGGGGGGAACTACGAGCAGTACTTC. It specifies CASSFHGGNYEQYF.

The table lists this clonotype with a count of one. This chain links TRBV7-8 with TRBJ2-3; TRBD1 matches at 9 bases. Germline V gives CDR1 SGHVS, CDR2 FQNEAQ. The V and J ends lost 5 bases and 6 bases, in that order; junction bases with no gene match: 9. This CDR3 region has 15 residues. Written as DNA, the CDR3 is TGTGCCAGCAGCACGGGACAGGGCGACTCGGATACGCAGTATTTT. This encodes CASSTGQGDSDTQYF.

This chain joins TRBV7-9 and TRBJ1-4; 8 positions agree with TRBD1. Germline-derived CDR1 and CDR2 are SEHNR and FQNEAQ (reference sequence). Trimming took 6 bases from V and 4 from J; bases not matched to a gene: 4. This CDR3 is built from 14 residues. As DNA, the CDR3 is TGTGCCAGCAGGGGCGGACAGGGTAATGAAAAACTGTTTTTT. Translating gives CASRGGQGNEKLFF.

This clonotype appeared a few times. The V call is TRBV9, the J call TRBJ2-1; D call uncertain. V was cut by 4 bases and J by 0 bases, with 11 bases left in between. The germline gives CDR1 SGDLS, CDR2 YYNGEE. The CDR3 runs 15 residues. For the CDR3, the DNA is TGTGCCAGCAGCCCCACAAGGAGCTCCTACAATGAGCAGTTCTTC. It codes for CASSPTRSSYNEQFF.

In this sample, this clonotype turned up a few times. This sequence joins TRBV5-6 and TRBJ2-7; a possible D gene is TRBD2 (6 bases). This CDR3 contains 15 residues. Germline CDR1 SGHDT, CDR2 YYEEEE. Trimming took 4 bases from V and 1 from J, leaving 15 bases between them. The CDR3: CASSPPGVFSYEQYF. CDR3 nucleotide sequence: TGTGCCAGCAGCCCTCCGGGGGTTTTTTCCTACGAGCAGTACTTC.